Included here is one T cell receptor beta chain sequence, with context. Which antigen it targets is not known. The sample holds no much larger clone one base away, and base qualities are not on file. The High Capacity cDNA Reverse Transcription Kit was used to reverse transcribe all of the isolated RNA, meaning that expressed TCRB transcripts were what got sequenced. Naive, central memory and regulatory T cell samples underwent deep immunoSEQ sequencing, averaging about 3.57 million total reads per sample. After sorted cells were lysed in RLT buffer, RNA was extracted with DNase-treated RNeasy Micro or Mini kits, with the choice depending on cell number. To prevent cross-contamination, every cell subset was processed on its own, while patient and healthy donor samples were processed together. Using the immunoSEQ multiplex PCR, TCRB sequences were amplified from cDNA into 87-bp fragments spanning the CDR3 region. Sequencing of the amplicons was performed on the Illumina HiSeq platform. In the original analysis: PCR bias was computationally corrected using synthetic template baselines, reads within Hamming distance 2 were collapsed, and singletons that could not be merged were discarded. By aligning reads against IMGT, V, D and J genes, CDR3 length, and insertions or deletions at six rearrangement sites were assigned. Within each subset, clonotype counts were normalized to the number of sorted cells before true diversity and Gini coefficients were calculated with the tcR R package. The overlap coefficient, calculated on TCRB nucleotide sequences, was used to measure repertoire sharing. Drawn from immuneACCESS, this table holds only the in-frame rearrangements with V and J called that TCRdb kept. Clones are partly lost; checked studies trace under half to an unresolved V gene and leave the rest unexplained. D and trimming come from the DNA, and the V and J calls and clone size come from that table. The sample contains 150,000 to 180,000 clones, 11% of them found a single time. Together, the top ten hold 2% to 2.5% of the sample.

Each donor gave one peripheral blood draw, roughly 110 mL on average, collected into heparinised tubes. A BD FACSAria II was used to sort naive, central memory, regulatory and stem cell-like memory CD4+ T cells with a panel that included CD45RO, CCR7, CD25, CD127, CD95 and CD27. Every sorted population had a purity above 98%. PBMCs were isolated immediately by Lymphoprep density gradient centrifugation and stained directly without culture. So that batch effects would be minimized, each experiment stained and sorted samples in pairs, pairing one healthy donor with one patient. The entry originates in a study of beta chain features in type 1 diabetes listed by TCRdb under 2018. As for the study more broadly: Patients and healthy donors did not differ in mean age, gender distribution, total cell number or subset yield. Across all samples, about 110 million sorted cells were examined, and cell number per subset correlated strongly with RNA yield. Whereas all 30 or so donors provided naive and central memory subsets, regulatory and stem cell-like memory subsets were isolated from just 8 patients and about 8 healthy donors. In the study, recently diagnosed type 1 diabetes patients and matched healthy donors were compared on the TCRB repertoires of their sorted circulating CD4+ T cell subsets. Broader findings and caveats from the paper: Naive, central memory and regulatory TCRB repertoires appeared to be more alike among patients than among healthy donors. HLA sub-analyses involved small numbers of individuals, so any influence of HLA type on TCRB rearrangement remained unresolved. At VDJ recombination sites, patients with type 1 diabetes made fewer insertions and deleted more nucleotides, a pattern implying thymic rearrangement abnormalities. Shorter templates might be favored by PCR, yet because patient and control samples were amplified and corrected together, any such skew would affect both groups equally. Type 1 diabetes patients showed a moderate but significant shortening of TCRB CDR3 length in all four CD4+ subsets. Sequencing cDNA rather than genomic DNA could over-represent highly expressing activated cells, although activation and CD3 levels did not differ between groups.

V is pared back by 2 bases and J by 2 bases, with 10 bases lying between the germline termini. Based on the germline V gene, the CDR1 and CDR2 sequences are SGHTA and FQGNSA. The CDR3 holds 15 amino acids from the cysteine to the phenylalanine. The kept DNA is CDR3 alone, 45 bases in frame from the first base. Sequenced sample: central memory CD4+ T cells from blood. This TCR was sampled from a man aged 18 to 29 in good health. This chain is built from TRBV7-2 and TRBJ1-5; 6 matching bases give a weak D call of TRBD1. The CDR3 is CASSLKAGGNQPQHF. The nucleotides are TGTGCCAGCAGCTTAAAGGCAGGGGGCAATCAGCCCCAGCATTTT.